Presented here are 14 T cell receptor beta chains from one specimen sequenced in a study of cytomegalovirus exposure and HLA in healthy donors. Clones were sequenced by immunoSEQ multiplex PCR, and TCRdb holds only the in-frame ones, with some missing. The sample includes 300,000 to 400,000 clones, roughly 85% of them seen just once. The specimen was PBMCs. These receptors were collected from a woman aged 18-29 years in good health and CMV-seronegative.

This CDR3 is CAWSVSLGRNQPQHF. Written as DNA, the CDR3 is TGTGCCTGGAGTGTAAGCCTAGGCAGAAATCAGCCCCAGCATTTT. The chain has TRBV30 and TRBJ1-5; D uncertain. With 0 bases removed from V and 4 bases from J, the gap between germline ends came to 13 bases. The CDR3 consists of 15 residues. CDR1 is GTSNPN, CDR2 SVGIG, per germline (reference sequence).

The V and J genes are TRBV15 and TRBJ2-7, with TRBD1 matching over 8 bases. CDR1 LNHNV and CDR2 YYDKDF come from the germline V gene (reference sequence). The CDR3 is 15 amino acids. V shed 4 bases and J 4 bases; nucleotides not matched to a gene: 9. The CDR3 here is CATSTRRTGIYEQYF. Written as DNA, the CDR3 is TGTGCCACCAGCACCCGTAGGACAGGGATTTACGAGCAGTACTTC.

This clone was found once. CDR3 loop: CASSRGVRGYEQYF. As DNA, the CDR3 is TGTGCCAGCAGTCGGGGGGTAAGGGGCTACGAGCAGTACTTC. The chain has TRBV27 and TRBJ2-7; 7 bases are shared with TRBD2. Germline V lookup: CDR1 MNHEY, CDR2 SMNVEV (reference sequence). The J segment lost 3 bases and the V segment lost 5 bases, leaving 7 bases of the junction unmatched. The CDR3 spans 14 residues.

The chain joins TRBV11-3 to TRBJ2-3; 7 positions agree with TRBD1. Per germline, CDR1 SGHNT and CDR2 YENEEA. V shed 5 bases, J shed 1 base, and the junction held 6 bases outside the gene matches. There are 15 residues in the CDR3. Here the CDR3 DNA reads TGTGCCAGCAGCGAACGACAGGGTCGCACAGATACGCAGTATTTT. Its translation: CASSERQGRTDTQYF.

This clone was counted only a few times. CDR3 nucleotides: TGTGCCAGTACCCAACACCAAGGGGCCTATGGCTACACCTTC. Translated: CASTQHQGAYGYTF. J is TRBJ1-2 and V is TRBV19; perhaps TRBD1 as D (5 bases). CDR1 and CDR2 (germline): LNHDA, SQIVND (reference sequence). Trimming removed 7 bases at V and 4 bases at J, with 16 bases between. The CDR3 is made up of 14 amino acids.

The CDR3 DNA sequence: TGTGCCAGCAGCCCGTCCTATTACGAGCAGTACTTC. Its protein is CASSPSYYEQYF. The rearrangement joins TRBV2 to TRBJ2-7; D is uncertain. There are 12 residues in the CDR3. Germline V gene sequence: CDR1 SNHLY, CDR2 FYNNEI. V lost 6 bases, J lost 4 bases, and 10 bases lay in between.

In DNA, the CDR3 is TGTGCCAGCAGCCAAGATTACGGTCAAGAGACCCAGTACTTC. Translation gives CASSQDYGQETQYF. This chain uses TRBV4-2 with TRBJ2-5; D is uncertain. CDR1 is LGHNA, CDR2 YNFKEQ, per germline. Deletions cut 0 bases from V and 2 bases from J, with 7 bases between. This CDR3 spans 14 amino acids.

This chain uses TRBV30 with TRBJ2-5; 10 nucleotides agree with TRBD2. Trimming removed 4 bases from V and 5 bases from J; junction bases left unmatched: 4. CDR1 and CDR2 (germline): GTSNPN, SVGIG (reference sequence). The CDR3 extends over 13 amino acids. The CDR3 bases are TGTGCCTGGACTAGCGGGAGTTCTGAGACCCAGTACTTC. It is translated as CAWTSGSSETQYF.

J is TRBJ2-7 and V is TRBV5-4; 11 bases line up with TRBD1. J lost 5 bases, V lost 4 bases, and 8 bases had no gene match. Per germline, CDR1 SGHNT and CDR2 YYREEE (reference sequence). This CDR3 contains 15 residues. For the CDR3, the DNA is TGTGCCAGCAGCCCACCCGGGACAGGGGGTCACGAGCAGTACTTC. Amino acid sequence: CASSPPGTGGHEQYF.

This clone was seen only once. The J gene is TRBJ1-2, the V gene TRBV13, with a tentative D call TRBD1 (6 bases). Trimming shortened V by 5 bases and J by 6 bases, and 16 bases separated the two germline ends. Germline CDR1 reads PRHDT; CDR2 reads FYEKMQ (reference sequence). CDR3 length: 14 residues. CDR3 in DNA: TGTGCCAGCAGCGCCACAGGGATAAAGGATGGCTACACCTTC. Protein: CASSATGIKDGYTF. The complete variable domain, with remaining parts taken from reference TRBV13 and TRBJ1-2, reads AAGVIQSPRHLIKEKRETATLKCYPIPRHDTVYWYQQGPGQDPQFLISFYEKMQSDKGSIPDRFSAQQFSDYHSELNMSSLELGDSALYFCASSATGIKDGYTFGSGTRLTVV.

The chain is built from TRBV2 and TRBJ2-5, with 8 bases identical to TRBD1. CDR3 length: 17 residues. Germline values: CDR1 SNHLY, CDR2 FYNNEI. Unmatched junction bases numbered 6, after V lost 0 bases and J lost 0 bases. The CDR3 sequence: CASSEAPTGAYQETQYF. Written as DNA, the CDR3 is TGTGCCAGCAGTGAAGCGCCGACAGGGGCTTACCAAGAGACCCAGTACTTC.

V and J are TRBV9 and TRBJ1-1; D possibly corresponds to TRBD1 (5 bases). Germline V lookup: CDR1 SGDLS, CDR2 YYNGEE. CDR3 length: 15 amino acids. The germline V and J ends were trimmed by 2 bases and 1 base, with 12 bases remaining between them. This CDR3 is CASSVVGGANTEAFF. Here the CDR3 DNA reads TGTGCCAGCAGCGTGGTTGGTGGGGCGAACACTGAAGCTTTCTTT. The variable domain in full, with the rest retrieved from reference TRBV9 and TRBJ1-1, is DSGVTQTPKHLITATGQRVTLRCSPRSGDLSVYWYQQSLDQGLQFLIQYYNGEERAKGNILERFSAQQFPDLHSELNLSSLELGDSALYFCASSVVGGANTEAFFGQGTRLTVV.

This clone came up once. This chain joins TRBV2 and TRBJ2-2, with 9 positions matching TRBD2. CDR1 SNHLY and CDR2 FYNNEI come from the germline V gene. V lost 3 bases, J lost 5 bases, and 4 bases stayed unmatched. The CDR3 has 15 amino acids. Here the CDR3 reads CASSDSLAGTGELFF. CDR3 bases: TGTGCCAGCAGTGATTCCCTAGCGGGGACCGGGGAGCTGTTTTTT.

The J gene is TRBJ2-7, the V gene TRBV2, with 11 bases that match TRBD2. Germline CDR1 is SNHLY and CDR2 is FYNNEI. The V segment lost 6 bases and the J segment 4 bases; nucleotides outside the gene matches: 5. CDR3 size: 14 residues. Here the CDR3 reads CASSELAGEYEQYF. The DNA for the CDR3 is TGTGCCAGCAGCGAACTAGCGGGGGAGTACGAGCAGTACTTC.